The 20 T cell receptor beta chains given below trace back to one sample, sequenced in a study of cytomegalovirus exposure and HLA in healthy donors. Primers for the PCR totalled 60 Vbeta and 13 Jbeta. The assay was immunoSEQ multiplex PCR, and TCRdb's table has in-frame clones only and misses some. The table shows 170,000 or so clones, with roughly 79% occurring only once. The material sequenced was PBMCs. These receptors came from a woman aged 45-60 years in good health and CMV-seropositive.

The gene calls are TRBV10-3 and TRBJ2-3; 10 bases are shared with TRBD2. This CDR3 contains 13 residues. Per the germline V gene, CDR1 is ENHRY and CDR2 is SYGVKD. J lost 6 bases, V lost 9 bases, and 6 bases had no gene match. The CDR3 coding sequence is TGTGCCATTTCCGGACTAGCGGTCGATACGCAGTATTTT. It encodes CAISGLAVDTQYF.

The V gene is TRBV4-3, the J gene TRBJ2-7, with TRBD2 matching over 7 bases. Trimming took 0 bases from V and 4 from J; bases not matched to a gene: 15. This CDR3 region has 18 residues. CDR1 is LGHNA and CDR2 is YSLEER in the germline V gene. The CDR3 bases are TGCGCCAGCAGCCAAGATACCCCCGCTAGCGGAATATCTTACGAGCAGTACTTC. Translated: CASSQDTPASGISYEQYF.

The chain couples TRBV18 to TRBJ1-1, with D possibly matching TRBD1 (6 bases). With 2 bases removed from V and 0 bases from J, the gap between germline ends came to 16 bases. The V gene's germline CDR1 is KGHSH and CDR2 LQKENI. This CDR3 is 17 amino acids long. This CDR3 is CASSPRDTRSMNTEAFF. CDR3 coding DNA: TGTGCCAGCTCACCAAGGGACACCAGAAGCATGAACACTGAAGCTTTCTTT.

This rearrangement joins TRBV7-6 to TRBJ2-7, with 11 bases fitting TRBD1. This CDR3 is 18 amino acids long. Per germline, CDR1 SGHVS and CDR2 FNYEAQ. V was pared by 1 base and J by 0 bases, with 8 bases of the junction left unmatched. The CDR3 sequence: CASSLDGVGTGGSYEQYF. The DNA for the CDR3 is TGTGCCAGCAGCTTAGACGGGGTGGGGACAGGGGGCTCCTACGAGCAGTACTTC.

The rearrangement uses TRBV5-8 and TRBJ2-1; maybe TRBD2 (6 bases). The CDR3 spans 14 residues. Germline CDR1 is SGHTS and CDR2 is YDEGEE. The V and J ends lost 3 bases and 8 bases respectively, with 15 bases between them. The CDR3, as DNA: TGTGCCAGCAGCTGGGACTTCTCCGTCGATGAGCAGTTCTTC. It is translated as CASSWDFSVDEQFF.

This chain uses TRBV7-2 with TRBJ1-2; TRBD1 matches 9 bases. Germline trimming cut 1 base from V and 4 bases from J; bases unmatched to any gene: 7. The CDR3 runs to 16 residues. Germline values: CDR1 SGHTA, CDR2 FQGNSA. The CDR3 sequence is CASSLVGQGSIYGYTF. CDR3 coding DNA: TGTGCCAGCAGCTTAGTGGGACAGGGCTCCATCTATGGCTACACCTTC.

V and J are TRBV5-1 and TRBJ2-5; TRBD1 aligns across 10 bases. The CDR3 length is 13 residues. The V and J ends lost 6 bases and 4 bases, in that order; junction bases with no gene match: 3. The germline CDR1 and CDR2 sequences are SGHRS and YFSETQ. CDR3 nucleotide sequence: TGCGCCAGCACCGGGACAGGGGCAGAGACCCAGTACTTC. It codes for CASTGTGAETQYF.

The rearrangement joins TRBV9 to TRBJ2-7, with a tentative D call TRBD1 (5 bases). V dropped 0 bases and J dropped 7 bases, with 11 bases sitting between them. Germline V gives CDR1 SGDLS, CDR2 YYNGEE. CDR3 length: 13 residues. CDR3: CASSVGASGEQYF. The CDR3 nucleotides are TGTGCCAGCAGCGTAGGGGCTTCAGGGGAGCAGTACTTC.

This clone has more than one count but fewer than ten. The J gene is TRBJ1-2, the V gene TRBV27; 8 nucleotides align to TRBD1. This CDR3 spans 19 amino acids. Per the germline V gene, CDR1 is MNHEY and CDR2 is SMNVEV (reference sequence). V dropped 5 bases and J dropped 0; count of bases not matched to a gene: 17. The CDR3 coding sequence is TGTGCCAGCAGTGACGTAAGAGGACAGGGTTTCTCAGCTAACTATGGCTACACCTTC. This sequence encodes CASSDVRGQGFSANYGYTF.

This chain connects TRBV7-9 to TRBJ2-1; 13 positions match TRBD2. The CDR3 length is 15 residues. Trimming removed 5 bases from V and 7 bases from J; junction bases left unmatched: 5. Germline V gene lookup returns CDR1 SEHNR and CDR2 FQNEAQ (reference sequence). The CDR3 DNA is TGTGCCAGCAGCGGACTAGCGGGGGAAAGGAATGAGCAGTTCTTC. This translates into CASSGLAGERNEQFF.

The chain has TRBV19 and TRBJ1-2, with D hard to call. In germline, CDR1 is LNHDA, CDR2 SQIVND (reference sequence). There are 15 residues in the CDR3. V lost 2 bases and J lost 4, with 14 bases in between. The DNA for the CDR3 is TGTGCCAGTAGTATACAGGCGTCTGGTTCCTATGGCTACACCTTC. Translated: CASSIQASGSYGYTF.

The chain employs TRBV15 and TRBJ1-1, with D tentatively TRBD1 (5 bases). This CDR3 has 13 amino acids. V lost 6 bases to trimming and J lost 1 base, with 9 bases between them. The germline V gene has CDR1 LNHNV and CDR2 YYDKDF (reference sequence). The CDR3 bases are TGTGCCACCAGTAGACAGAAGAACACTGAAGCTTTCTTT. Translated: CATSRQKNTEAFF.

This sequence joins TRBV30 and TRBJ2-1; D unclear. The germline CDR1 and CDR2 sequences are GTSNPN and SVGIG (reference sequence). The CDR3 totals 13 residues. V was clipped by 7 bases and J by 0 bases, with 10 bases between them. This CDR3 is CALTGSSYNEQFF. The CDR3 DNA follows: TGTGCCTTGACGGGTAGCTCCTACAATGAGCAGTTCTTC.

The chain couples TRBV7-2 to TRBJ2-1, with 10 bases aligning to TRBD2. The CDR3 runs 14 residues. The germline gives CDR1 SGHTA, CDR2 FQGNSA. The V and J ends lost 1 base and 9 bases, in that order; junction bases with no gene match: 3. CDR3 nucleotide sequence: TGTGCCAGCAGCTTAGTGGGACTAGCGAGTGAGCAGTTCTTC. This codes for CASSLVGLASEQFF.

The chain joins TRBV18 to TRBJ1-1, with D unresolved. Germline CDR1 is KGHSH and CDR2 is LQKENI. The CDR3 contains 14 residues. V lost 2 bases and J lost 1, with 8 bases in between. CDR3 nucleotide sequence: TGTGCCAGCTCACCAGGTACCGGGAACACTGAAGCTTTCTTT. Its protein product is CASSPGTGNTEAFF.

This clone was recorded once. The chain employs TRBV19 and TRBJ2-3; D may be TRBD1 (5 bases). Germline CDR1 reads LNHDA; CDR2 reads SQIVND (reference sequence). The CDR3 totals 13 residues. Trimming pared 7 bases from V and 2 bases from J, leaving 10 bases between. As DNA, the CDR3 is TGTGCCAGTACGGGCAGGGACACAGATACGCAGTATTTT. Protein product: CASTGRDTDTQYF.

The CDR3 region is CASRTGGDTEAFF. DNA for the CDR3: TGTGCCAGCAGGACAGGGGGCGACACTGAAGCTTTCTTT. V is TRBV7-9 and J is TRBJ1-1; 10 nucleotides line up with TRBD1. CDR3 length: 13 residues. From germline, CDR1 is SEHNR and CDR2 FQNEAQ (reference sequence). Trimming removed 6 bases from V and 3 bases from J; junction bases left unmatched: 1.

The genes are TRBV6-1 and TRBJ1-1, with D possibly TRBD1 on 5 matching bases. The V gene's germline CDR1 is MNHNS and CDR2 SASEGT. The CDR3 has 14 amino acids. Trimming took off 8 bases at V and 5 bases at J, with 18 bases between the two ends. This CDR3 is CASPRDGGWTEAFF. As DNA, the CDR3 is TGTGCCAGCCCTCGGGACGGGGGGTGGACTGAAGCTTTCTTT.

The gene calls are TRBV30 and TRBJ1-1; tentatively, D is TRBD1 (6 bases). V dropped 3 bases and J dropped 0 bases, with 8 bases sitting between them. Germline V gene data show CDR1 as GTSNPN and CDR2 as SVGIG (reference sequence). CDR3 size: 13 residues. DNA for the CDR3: TGTGCCTGGAGAGCAGGGGTGAACACTGAAGCTTTCTTT. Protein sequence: CAWRAGVNTEAFF. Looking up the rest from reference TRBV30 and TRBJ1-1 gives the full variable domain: SQTIHQWPATLVQPVGSPLSLECTVEGTSNPNLYWYRQAAGRGLQLLFYSVGIGQISSEVPQNLSASRPQDRQFILSSKKLLLSDSGFYLCAWRAGVNTEAFFGQGTRLTVV.

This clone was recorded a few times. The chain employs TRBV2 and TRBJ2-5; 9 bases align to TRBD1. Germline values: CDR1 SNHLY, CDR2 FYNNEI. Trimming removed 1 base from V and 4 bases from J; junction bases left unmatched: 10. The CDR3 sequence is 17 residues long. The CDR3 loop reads CASSEGWAGGQGETQYF. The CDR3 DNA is TGTGCCAGCAGTGAAGGATGGGCAGGGGGACAGGGAGAGACCCAGTACTTC.